The 5 T cell receptor beta chains given below trace back to one sample, sequenced in a study of T-cell memory formation after mild COVID-19. TCRdb recomputed calls from the 5' RACE reads with MiXCR, one row per CDR3 protein. Of a few hundred thousand distinct CDR3 sequences in the sample, 20% to 25% were seen once. The source material was PBMCs or a T cell subset sorted from them (not recorded which). These receptor sequences come from a man in his late teens or twenties who had mild COVID-19 (a few samples of this study predate the infection). Cell type and time point are not known.

At least ten counts were recorded for this clonotype. The rearrangement uses TRBV18 and TRBJ2-3, with D uncertain. From germline, CDR1 is KGHSH and CDR2 LQKENI. The germline V and J ends were trimmed by 2 bases and 3 bases, with 6 bases remaining between them. This CDR3 has 13 residues. This CDR3 reads CASSPRDTDTQYF. The CDR3 bases are TGTGCCAGCTCACCAAGGGATACAGATACGCAGTATTTT. Using reference TRBV18 and TRBJ2-3 for the parts outside the CDR3, the full variable domain is NAGVMQNPRHLVRRRGQEARLRCSPMKGHSHVYWYRQLPEEGLKFMVYLQKENIIDESGMPKERFSAEFPKEGPSILRIQQVVRGDSAAYFCASSPRDTDTQYFGPGTRLTVL.

This clonotype turned up a few times. The gene calls are TRBV14 and TRBJ2-2; the D gene is possibly TRBD2 (6 bases). The V and J ends lost 2 bases and 3 bases respectively, with 16 bases between them. Germline CDR1 reads SGHDN; CDR2 reads FVKESK. The CDR3 runs 17 residues. The CDR3 DNA follows: TGTGCCAGCAGCCAACCCCCAGTCTCGGGGGACACCGGGGAGCTGTTTTTT. Protein product: CASSQPPVSGDTGELFF.

This chain links TRBV6-5 with TRBJ2-3; tentative D call: TRBD1 (5 bases). The V gene lost 6 bases and the J gene lost 2 bases, with 9 bases spanning the gap. This CDR3 is built from 13 residues. The germline V gene has CDR1 MNHEY and CDR2 SVGAGI. The chain's CDR3 is CASRDTNTDTQYF. For the CDR3, the DNA is TGTGCCAGCAGGGACACAAACACAGATACGCAGTATTTT.

The chain links TRBV7-2 to TRBJ2-3, with D perhaps matching TRBD1 or TRBD2 (5 bases each). The CDR3 is 16 residues long. The V end lost 5 bases, the J end lost 4 bases, and 19 bases lay between the germline ends. The germline gives CDR1 SGHTA, CDR2 FQGNSA. CDR3 DNA sequence: TGTGCCAGCAGCCCGCAGCGGCCAGGGTGGGCAGATACGCAGTATTTT. Amino acid sequence: CASSPQRPGWADTQYF.

The rearrangement joins TRBV21-1 to TRBJ2-7. TRBV21-1 is classified as a pseudogene. This CDR3 region has 16 residues. Here the CDR3 DNA reads TGTGCCAGCAGCAAACCTCATCCATCGAGCTCCTACGAGCAGTACGTC. This encodes CASSKPHPSSSYEQYV.